This T cell receptor (beta chain) came from a study of CD4+ T cells in melanoma. Study-level points and caveats: A reported correlation linked neoantigen-specific CD4+ T cells to CD8+, macrophage and B cell function. Diverse differentiation states were reported for melanoma neoantigen-specific CD4+ T cells.

As for this clone: Its antigen is currently unknown.

The protocol was immunoSEQ multiplex PCR, while the TCRdb copy is restricted to in-frame clones and leaves out a portion. Among tens of thousands of clones listed, about 70% were seen once. Trimming pared 4 bases from V and 6 bases from J, leaving 11 bases between. CDR3 length: 12 residues. Germline lookup yields CDR1 SGHTS and CDR2 YDEGEE. The chain joins TRBV5-8 to TRBJ2-7, with a weak D call TRBD1 (6 bases). The sequenced material came from tumor tissue. This TCR came from a human donor with melanoma. The CDR3 spells CASSHTGIEQYF. The CDR3 nucleotides are TGTGCCAGCAGCCATACAGGGATCGAGCAGTACTTC.